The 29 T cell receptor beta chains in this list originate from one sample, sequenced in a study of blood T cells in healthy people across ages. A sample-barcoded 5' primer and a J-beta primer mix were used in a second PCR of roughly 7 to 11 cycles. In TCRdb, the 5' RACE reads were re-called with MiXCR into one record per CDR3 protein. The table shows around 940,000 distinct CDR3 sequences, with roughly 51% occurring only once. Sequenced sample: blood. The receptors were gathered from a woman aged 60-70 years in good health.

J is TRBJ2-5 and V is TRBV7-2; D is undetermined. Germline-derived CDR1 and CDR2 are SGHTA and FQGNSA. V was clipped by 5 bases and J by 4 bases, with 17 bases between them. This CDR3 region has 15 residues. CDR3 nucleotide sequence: TGTGCCAGCAGCCCCAGGATAGGATCAAGAGAGACCCAGTACTTC. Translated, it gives CASSPRIGSRETQYF.

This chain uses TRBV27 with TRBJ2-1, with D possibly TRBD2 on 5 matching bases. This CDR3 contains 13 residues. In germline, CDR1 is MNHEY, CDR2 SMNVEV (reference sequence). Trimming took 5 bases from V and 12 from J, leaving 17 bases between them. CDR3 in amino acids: CASSAFGETRQFF. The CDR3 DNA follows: TGTGCCAGCAGTGCCTTTGGGGAGACGAGGCAGTTCTTC.

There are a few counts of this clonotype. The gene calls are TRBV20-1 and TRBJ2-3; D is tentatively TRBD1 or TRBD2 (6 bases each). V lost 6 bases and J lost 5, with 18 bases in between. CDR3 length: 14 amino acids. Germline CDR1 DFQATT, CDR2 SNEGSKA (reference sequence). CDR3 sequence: CSAQRGAMIDTQYF. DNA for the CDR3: TGCAGTGCCCAGAGGGGGGCTATGATAGATACGCAGTATTTT.

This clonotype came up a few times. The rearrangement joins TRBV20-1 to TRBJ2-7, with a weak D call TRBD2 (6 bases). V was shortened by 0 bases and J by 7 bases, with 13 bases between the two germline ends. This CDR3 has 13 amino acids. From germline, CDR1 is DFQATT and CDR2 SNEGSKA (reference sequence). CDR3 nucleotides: TGCAGTGCTAGAGAGGGAGGAAAGGTGGAGCAGTACTTC. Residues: CSAREGGKVEQYF.

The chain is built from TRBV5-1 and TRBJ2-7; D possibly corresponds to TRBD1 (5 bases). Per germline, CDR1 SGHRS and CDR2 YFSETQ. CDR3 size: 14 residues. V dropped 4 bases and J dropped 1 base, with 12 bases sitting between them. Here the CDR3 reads CASSVLDTSYEQYF. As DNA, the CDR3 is TGCGCCAGCAGCGTACTGGACACTTCCTACGAGCAGTACTTC.

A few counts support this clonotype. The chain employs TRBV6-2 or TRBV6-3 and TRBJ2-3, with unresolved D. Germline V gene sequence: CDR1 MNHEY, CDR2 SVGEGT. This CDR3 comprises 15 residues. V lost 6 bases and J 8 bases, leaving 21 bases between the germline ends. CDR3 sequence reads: CASRLSQEAFGTQYF. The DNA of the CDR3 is TGTGCCAGCAGACTATCTCAAGAGGCTTTCGGTACGCAGTATTTT.

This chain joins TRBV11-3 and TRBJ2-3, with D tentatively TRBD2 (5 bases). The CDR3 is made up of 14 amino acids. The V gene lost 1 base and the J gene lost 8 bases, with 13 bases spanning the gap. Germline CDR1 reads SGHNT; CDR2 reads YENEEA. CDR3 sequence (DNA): TGTGCCAGCAGCTTAGGCCGGGTGGAGGCTACGCAGTATTTT. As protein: CASSLGRVEATQYF. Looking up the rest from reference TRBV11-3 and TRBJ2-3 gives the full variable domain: EAGVVQSPRYKIIEKKQPVAFWCNPISGHNTLYWYLQNLGQGPELLIRYENEEAVDDSQLPKDRFSAERLKGVDSTLKIQPAELGDSAVYLCASSLGRVEATQYFGPGTRLTVL.

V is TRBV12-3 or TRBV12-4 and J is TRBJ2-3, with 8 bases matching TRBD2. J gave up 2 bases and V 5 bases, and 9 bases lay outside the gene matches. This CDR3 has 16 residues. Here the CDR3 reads CASSPREGDNTDTQYF. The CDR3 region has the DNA TGTGCCAGCAGTCCCCGGGAGGGAGACAACACAGATACGCAGTATTTT.

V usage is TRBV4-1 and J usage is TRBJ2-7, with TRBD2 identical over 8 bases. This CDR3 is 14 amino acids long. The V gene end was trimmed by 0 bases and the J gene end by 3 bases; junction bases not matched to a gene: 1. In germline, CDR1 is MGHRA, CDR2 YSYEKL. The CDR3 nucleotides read TGCGCCAGCAGCCAAGAGACTAGCGTCTACGAGCAGTACTTC. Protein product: CASSQETSVYEQYF.

The chain's CDR3 is CASRAGGPSDTQYF. In nucleotides, the CDR3 is TGTGCCAGCAGAGCGGGAGGGCCGTCAGATACGCAGTATTTT. The chain is built from TRBV10-3 and TRBJ2-3, with 10 bases that match TRBD2. Trimming cost V 10 bases and J 4 bases; bases outside gene matches: 8. The CDR3 loop spans 14 amino acids. Germline V gene sequence: CDR1 ENHRY, CDR2 SYGVKD.

The CDR3 DNA reads as TGTGCCATCAGGACAGGGATCGGGGAGCTGTTTTTT. Protein product: CAIRTGIGELFF. The J gene is TRBJ2-2, the V gene TRBV6-2 or TRBV6-3; 8 bases fit TRBD1. V lost 10 bases and J lost 7; bases outside the gene matches: 5. Germline CDR1 MNHEY, CDR2 SVGEGT. The CDR3 is 12 residues long.

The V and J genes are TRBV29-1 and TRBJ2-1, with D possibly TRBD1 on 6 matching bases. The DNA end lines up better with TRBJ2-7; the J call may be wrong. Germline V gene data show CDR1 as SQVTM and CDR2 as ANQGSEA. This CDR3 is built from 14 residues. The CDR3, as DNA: TGCAGCGTTGTCTTTGGCAGGGGCGGTTATGAGCAGTACTTC. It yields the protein CSVVFGRGGYEQYF.

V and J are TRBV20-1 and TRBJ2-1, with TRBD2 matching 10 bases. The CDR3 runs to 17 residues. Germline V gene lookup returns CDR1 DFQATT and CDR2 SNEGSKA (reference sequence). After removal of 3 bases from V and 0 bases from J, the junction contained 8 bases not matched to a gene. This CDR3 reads CSASSSSGRISYNEQFF. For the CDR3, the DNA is TGCAGTGCTAGTTCGAGTAGCGGGAGGATCTCCTACAATGAGCAGTTCTTC.

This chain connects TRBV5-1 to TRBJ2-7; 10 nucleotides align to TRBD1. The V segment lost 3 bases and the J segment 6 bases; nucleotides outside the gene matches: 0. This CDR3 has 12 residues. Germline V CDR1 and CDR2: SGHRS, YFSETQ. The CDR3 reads CASSWTGGEQYF. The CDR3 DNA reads TGCGCCAGCAGCTGGACAGGGGGCGAGCAGTACTTC.

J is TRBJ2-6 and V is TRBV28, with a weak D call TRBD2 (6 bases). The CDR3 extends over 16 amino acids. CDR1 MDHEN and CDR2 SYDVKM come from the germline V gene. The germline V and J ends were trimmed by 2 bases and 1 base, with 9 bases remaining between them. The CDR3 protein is CASSLRTTSGANVLTF. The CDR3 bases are TGTGCCAGCAGTTTAAGGACTACATCTGGGGCCAACGTCCTGACTTTC.

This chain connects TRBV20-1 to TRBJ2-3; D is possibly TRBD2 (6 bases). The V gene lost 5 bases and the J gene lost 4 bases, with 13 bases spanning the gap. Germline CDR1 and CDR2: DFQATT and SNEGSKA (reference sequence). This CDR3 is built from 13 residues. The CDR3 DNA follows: TGCAGTGCTCCGATTAGACTAGCAGATACGCAGTATTTT. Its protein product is CSAPIRLADTQYF.

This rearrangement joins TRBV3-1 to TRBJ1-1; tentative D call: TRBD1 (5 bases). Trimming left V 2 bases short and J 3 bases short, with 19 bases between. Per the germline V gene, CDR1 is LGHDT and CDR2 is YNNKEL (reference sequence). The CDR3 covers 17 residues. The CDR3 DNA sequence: TGTGCCAGCAGCCAACATACGGGTTCAGGGTTGGACACTGAAGCTTTCTTT. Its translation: CASSQHTGSGLDTEAFF.

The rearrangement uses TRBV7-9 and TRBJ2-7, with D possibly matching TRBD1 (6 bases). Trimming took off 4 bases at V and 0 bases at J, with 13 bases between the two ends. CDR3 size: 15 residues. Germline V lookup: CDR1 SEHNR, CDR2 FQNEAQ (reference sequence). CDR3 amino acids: CASSSWTEPSYEQYF. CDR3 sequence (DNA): TGTGCCAGCAGCTCTTGGACAGAGCCCTCCTACGAGCAGTACTTC.

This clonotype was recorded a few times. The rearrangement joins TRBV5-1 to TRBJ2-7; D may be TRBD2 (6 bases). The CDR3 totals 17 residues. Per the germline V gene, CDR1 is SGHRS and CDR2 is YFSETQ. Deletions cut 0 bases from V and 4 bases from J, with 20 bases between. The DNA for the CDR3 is TGCGCCAGCAGCTTGGCCGGAGGGAGCCGCCCCTTATACGAGCAGTACTTC. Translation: CASSLAGGSRPLYEQYF. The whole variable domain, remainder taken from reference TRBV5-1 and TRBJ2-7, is KAGVTQTPRYLIKTRGQQVTLSCSPISGHRSVSWYQQTPGQGLQFLFEYFSETQRNKGNFPGRFSGRQFSNSRSEMNVSTLELGDSALYLCASSLAGGSRPLYEQYFGPGTRLTVT.

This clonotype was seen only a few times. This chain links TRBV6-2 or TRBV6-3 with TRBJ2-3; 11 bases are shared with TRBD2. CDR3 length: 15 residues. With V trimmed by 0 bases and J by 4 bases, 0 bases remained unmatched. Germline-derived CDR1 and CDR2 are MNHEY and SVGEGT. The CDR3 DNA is TGTGCCAGCAGTTACTCGACTAGCGGGGCAGATACGCAGTATTTT. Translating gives CASSYSTSGADTQYF.

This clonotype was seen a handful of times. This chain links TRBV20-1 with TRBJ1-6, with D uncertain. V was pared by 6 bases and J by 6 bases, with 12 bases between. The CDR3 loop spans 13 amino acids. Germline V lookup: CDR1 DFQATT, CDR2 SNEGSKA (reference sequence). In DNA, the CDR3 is TGCAGTGCGAGGCCAAGGCTTAATTCACCCCTCCACTTT. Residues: CSARPRLNSPLHF.

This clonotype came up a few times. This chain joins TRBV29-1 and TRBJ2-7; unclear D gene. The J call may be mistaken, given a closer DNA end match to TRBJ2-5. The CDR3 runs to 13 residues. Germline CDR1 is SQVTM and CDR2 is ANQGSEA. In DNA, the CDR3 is TGCAGCGTTGAATTTGGTAGTCGGGCGACCCAGTACTTC. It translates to CSVEFGSRATQYF.

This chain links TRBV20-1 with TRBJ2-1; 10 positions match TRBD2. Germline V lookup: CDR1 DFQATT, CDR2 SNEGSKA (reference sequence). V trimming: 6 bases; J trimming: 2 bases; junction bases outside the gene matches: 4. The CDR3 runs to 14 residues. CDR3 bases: TGCAGTGCCAAGCGGGGGGGCCCCTACAATGAGCAGTTCTTC. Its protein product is CSAKRGGPYNEQFF.

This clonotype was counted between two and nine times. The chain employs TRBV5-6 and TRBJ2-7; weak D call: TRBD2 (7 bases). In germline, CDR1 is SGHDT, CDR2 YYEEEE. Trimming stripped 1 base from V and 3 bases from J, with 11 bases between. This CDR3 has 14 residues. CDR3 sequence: CASSLWGGGYEQYF. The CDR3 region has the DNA TGTGCCAGCAGCTTGTGGGGAGGGGGCTACGAGCAGTACTTC. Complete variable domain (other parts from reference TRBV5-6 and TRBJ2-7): DAGVTQSPTHLIKTRGQQVTLRCSPKSGHDTVSWYQQALGQGPQFIFQYYEEEERQRGNFPDRFSGHQFPNYSSELNVNALLLGDSALYLCASSLWGGGYEQYFGPGTRLTVT.

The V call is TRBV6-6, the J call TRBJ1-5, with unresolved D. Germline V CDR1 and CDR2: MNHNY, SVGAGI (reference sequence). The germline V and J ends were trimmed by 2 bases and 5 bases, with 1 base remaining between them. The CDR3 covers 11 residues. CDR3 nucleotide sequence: TGTGCCAGCAGTTACGATCAGCCCCAGCATTTT. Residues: CASSYDQPQHF.

The CDR3 is CSARFFRPYEQYF. The CDR3 coding sequence is TGCAGTGCTAGGTTTTTTAGACCCTACGAGCAGTACTTC. The V call is TRBV20-1, the J call TRBJ2-7; D is ambiguous. Germline CDR1 DFQATT, CDR2 SNEGSKA (reference sequence). The CDR3 loop spans 13 amino acids. V lost 3 bases and J 2 bases, leaving 11 bases between the germline ends.

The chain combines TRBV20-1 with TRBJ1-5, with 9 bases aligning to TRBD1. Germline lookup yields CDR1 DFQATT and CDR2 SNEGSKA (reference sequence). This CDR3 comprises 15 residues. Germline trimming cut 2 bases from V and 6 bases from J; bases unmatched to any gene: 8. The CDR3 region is CSARLGTGLFQPQHF. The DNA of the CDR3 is TGCAGTGCTAGACTCGGGACAGGGCTGTTTCAGCCCCAGCATTTT.

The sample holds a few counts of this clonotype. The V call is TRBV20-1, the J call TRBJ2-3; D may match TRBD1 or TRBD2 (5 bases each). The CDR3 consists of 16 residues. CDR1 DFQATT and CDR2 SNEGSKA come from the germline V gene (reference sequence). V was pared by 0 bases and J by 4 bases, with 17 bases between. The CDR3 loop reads CSARDQGLGSADTQYF. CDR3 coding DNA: TGCAGTGCTAGAGACCAGGGCCTTGGGAGCGCAGATACGCAGTATTTT.

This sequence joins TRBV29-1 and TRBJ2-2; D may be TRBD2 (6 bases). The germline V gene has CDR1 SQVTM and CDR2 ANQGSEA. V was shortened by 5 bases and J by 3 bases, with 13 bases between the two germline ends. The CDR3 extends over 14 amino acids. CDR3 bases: TGCAGCGTTCCCGCCAGCGGGTACACCGGGGAGCTGTTTTTT. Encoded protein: CSVPASGYTGELFF.